The 5 T cell receptor beta chains below come from one sample, sequenced in a study of T cell responses to AZD1222 COVID-19 vaccine. The repertoire was sequenced with immunoSEQ multiplex PCR; TCRdb's copy has only in-frame clones and lacks some. The sample has about 140,000 clones, 93% seen once; the top ten hold approximately 4.9%. Material: peripheral blood, obtained on day 0 of AZD1222 vaccination. All receptors derive from an adult in good health.

V and J are TRBV5-1 and TRBJ2-1; D is undetermined. The CDR3 runs 16 residues. Germline V gene data show CDR1 as SGHRS and CDR2 as YFSETQ. Trimming removed 0 bases at V and 0 bases at J, with 10 bases between. CDR3 nucleotides: TGCGCCAGCAGCTTGGGATGGGCTAGCTCCTACAATGAGCAGTTCTTC. Translated: CASSLGWASSYNEQFF.

The chain carries TRBV2 and TRBJ1-2; TRBD1 matches 10 bases. CDR3 size: 15 residues. Losses at the gene ends were 6 bases for V and 2 bases for J; bases not matched to a gene: 6. Germline CDR1 is SNHLY and CDR2 is FYNNEI. DNA of the CDR3: TGTGCCAGCAGCTTCGACAGGGGGCTGAACTATGGCTACACCTTC. It translates to CASSFDRGLNYGYTF.

This chain connects TRBV5-8 to TRBJ2-5, with D possibly TRBD2 on 5 matching bases. This CDR3 has 14 amino acids. Trimming left V 0 bases short and J 7 bases short, with 13 bases between. Germline lookup yields CDR1 SGHTS and CDR2 YDEGEE. The CDR3 loop is CASSLDGNRGTQYF. DNA of the CDR3: TGTGCCAGCAGCTTGGACGGTAACCGGGGGACCCAGTACTTC.

V and J are TRBV11-1 and TRBJ2-5, with 8 nucleotides matching TRBD1. V was pared by 5 bases and J by 2 bases, with 4 bases of the junction left unmatched. There are 14 residues in the CDR3. Per the germline V gene, CDR1 is SGHAT and CDR2 is FQDESV (reference sequence). CDR3 nucleotide sequence: TGTGCCAGCAGCCAAAACAGGGGGCAAGAGACCCAGTACTTC. This encodes CASSQNRGQETQYF. Full variable domain (remainder filled in from reference TRBV11-1 and TRBJ2-5): EAEVAQSPRYKITEKSQAVAFWCDPISGHATLYWYRQILGQGPELLVQFQDESVVDDSQLPKDRFSAERLKGVDSTLKIQPAELGDSAMYLCASSQNRGQETQYFGPGTRLLVL.

The J gene is TRBJ1-5, the V gene TRBV19; 12 nucleotides line up with TRBD1. This CDR3 is built from 17 residues. Germline CDR1 is LNHDA and CDR2 is SQIVND (reference sequence). The trim removed 7 bases at V and 7 bases at J, leaving 14 bases unmatched. CDR3 DNA: TGTGCCAGTAACCCCTTCCGGGACAGGGGGCGGGGGCAGCCCCAGCATTTT. It translates to CASNPFRDRGRGQPQHF.